This is a list of T cell receptor beta chains from one sample in a study of CD4 T cells in relation to SARS-CoV-2 and coronaviruses. Their antigens remain unidentified. The table came from immunoSEQ multiplex PCR; TCRdb's copy has only in-frame clones and leaves some out. The sample has 25,000 to 35,000 clones; 75% to 80% are singletons. What was sequenced was CD4+ T cells from PBMCs, cultured in vitro. These receptors originate from a human donor in good health. Each CDR3 is given with its conserved first and last residue. Each record gives: clone size, V gene, D gene, J gene, CDR3 protein, CDR3 DNA. D genes are given only for firm matches. Not all rows give a size; the values are once, few, many and, for expanded clones, a class.

.	TRBV7-2	.	TRBJ2-3	CASSLSMIGDTQYF	TGTGCCAGCAGCCTCTCTATGATTGGAGATACGCAGTATTTT
.	TRBV21-1	.	TRBJ2-1	CASFPRGYNEQFF	TGTGCCAGCTTCCCGAGGGGGTACAATGAGCAGTTCTTC
.	TRBV11-2	.	TRBJ1-1	CASSNKGREAFF	TGTGCCAGCAGCAATAAGGGGCGGGAAGCTTTCTTT
.	TRBV29-1	.	TRBJ2-2	CSAAGRLDTGELFF	TGCAGCGCTGCGGGACGGCTAGACACCGGGGAGCTGTTTTTT
.	TRBV7-9	TRBD1	TRBJ2-7	CASSLTGTGTYF	TGTGCCAGCAGCCTAACCGGGACAGGGACGTACTTC
.	TRBV2	TRBD2	TRBJ2-1	CASRTLAAGNEQFF	TGTGCCAGCAGGACCCTAGCGGCCGGCAATGAGCAGTTCTTC
few	TRBV2	.	TRBJ1-5	CASSEVLSGEAWVNQPQHF	TGTGCCAGCAGTGAAGTCCTTTCCGGGGAGGCCTGGGTGAATCAGCCCCAGCATTTT
.	TRBV5-8	.	TRBJ2-2	CASNKVGAMGRIGELFF	TGTGCCAGCAACAAAGTAGGGGCGATGGGACGGATCGGGGAGCTGTTTTTT
.	TRBV5-5	.	TRBJ2-7	CASSLGFGYEQYF	TGTGCCAGCAGCTTGGGTTTTGGGTACGAGCAGTACTTC
.	TRBV9	TRBD2	TRBJ2-2	CASSLSRTSRNTGELFF	TGTGCCAGCAGCCTCTCCCGGACTAGCCGGAACACCGGGGAGCTGTTTTTT
.	TRBV4-3	.	TRBJ1-6	CASSQDVRESPLHF	TGCGCCAGCAGCCAAGATGTCAGGGAATCACCCCTCCACTTT
.	TRBV13	TRBD2	TRBJ2-1	CASRANSGSSYNEQFF	TGTGCCAGCAGAGCGAATAGCGGGAGCTCCTACAATGAGCAGTTCTTC
.	TRBV7-2	TRBD1	TRBJ2-7	CASSFPATWDSSYEQYF	TGTGCCAGCAGCTTCCCAGCTACATGGGACAGCTCCTACGAGCAGTACTTC
.	TRBV6-5	TRBD1	TRBJ1-5	CASSPRGQGNQPQHF	TGTGCCAGCAGCCCAAGGGGGCAAGGCAATCAGCCCCAGCATTTT
.	TRBV2	.	TRBJ2-2	CASSGTARGELFF	TGTGCCAGCAGCGGGACCGCCCGTGGGGAGCTGTTTTTT
.	TRBV29-1	TRBD1	TRBJ2-5	CSVELGTGRETQYF	TGCAGCGTTGAACTCGGGACAGGGCGGGAGACCCAGTACTTC
.	TRBV7-9	.	TRBJ1-2	CASSHLRGGYGYTF	TGTGCCAGCAGCCACCTTAGGGGGGGCTATGGCTACACCTTC
.	TRBV7-9	.	TRBJ1-5	CASGGGYSNQPQHF	TGTGCCAGCGGGGGGGGTTATAGCAATCAGCCCCAGCATTTT
.	TRBV2	TRBD2	TRBJ2-7	CASSEAVTSGGAF	TGTGCCAGCAGTGAAGCCGTCACTAGCGGGGGCGCCTTC
.	TRBV7-2	TRBD1	TRBJ2-5	CASSGGTGGLLSGRAQYF	TGTGCCAGCAGCGGTGGGACAGGGGGCCTCCTATCCGGGAGGGCCCAGTACTTC
.	TRBV3-1/TRBV3-2	.	TRBJ2-6	CASSRSRGSGANVLTF	TGTGCCAGCAGCCGGAGCAGGGGCTCTGGGGCCAACGTCCTGACTTTC
.	TRBV5-1	TRBD1	TRBJ2-2	CASGTGTGEPGELFF	TGCGCCAGCGGAACCGGGACAGGGGAGCCCGGGGAGCTGTTTTTT